This TCR beta chain was recorded in a study of shared clonotypes between healthy human individuals. Regarding this clone: At the DNA level, this CDR3 is encoded by other sequences in the same sample as well.

There are 12 residues in the CDR3. CDR1 is SEHNR, CDR2 FQNEAQ, per germline (reference sequence). V was pared by 1 base and J by 7 bases, with 7 bases between. Profiled with immunoSEQ multiplex PCR; TCRdb holds only in-frame clones, not every one. The repertoire holds about 2.4 million clones, with 90% to 95% as singletons. This clonotype was sampled from a man in his late teens or twenties in good health. Some clones in this sample may be carry-over from other donors' samples. Material for sequencing was naive CD4+ T cells from PBMCs. As to subset: CD45RA+ positively selected. The chain combines TRBV7-9 with TRBJ1-1; weak D call: TRBD1 (5 bases). The CDR3 DNA reads TGTGCCAGCAGCTTAGTAGGGGTTGAAGCTTTCTTT. Protein: CASSLVGVEAFF.